Listed here is a single T cell receptor (beta chain). Germline loops: CDR1 LNHDA, CDR2 SQIVND (reference sequence). The CDR3 runs 14 residues. After removal of 4 bases from V and 2 bases from J, the junction contained 2 bases not matched to a gene. This sample was included in a study of cytomegalovirus exposure and HLA in healthy donors. Vbeta (60) and Jbeta (13) primers were used in the PCR. Libraries were prepared by immunoSEQ multiplex PCR; TCRdb keeps only in-frame clonotypes and omits some of them. The top ten hold 2% to 2.5% of the sample, which has over 70,000 clones, about 84% seen once. J is TRBJ2-7 and V is TRBV19, with 10 bases identical to TRBD1. The TCR originated in a man aged 18 to 35 in good health and CMV-seronegative. The sequenced material came from PBMCs. The CDR3 DNA is TGTGCCAGTAGTAGGGACAGGGGAACCTACGAGCAGTACTTC. Encoded protein: CASSRDRGTYEQYF.